This T cell receptor beta chain was identified in a study of early stage breast cancer tumors. The J segment lost 5 bases and the V segment lost 3 bases, leaving 3 bases of the junction unmatched. The CDR3 contains 14 residues. CDR1 is KGHSH and CDR2 is LQKENI in the germline V gene. Sequencing used immunoSEQ multiplex PCR; TCRdb keeps in-frame clones, though not all of them. The data contain 15,000 or so clones, 70% to 85% of them singletons. The specimen sequenced was normal breast tissue next to the tumor. The sequence was obtained from a person aged 25 to 45 with breast cancer. The chain couples TRBV18 to TRBJ2-1, with 8 nucleotides matching TRBD2. The CDR3 is CASSPTSVNNEQFF. CDR3 nucleotides: TGTGCCAGCTCACCGACTAGCGTCAACAATGAGCAGTTCTTC.